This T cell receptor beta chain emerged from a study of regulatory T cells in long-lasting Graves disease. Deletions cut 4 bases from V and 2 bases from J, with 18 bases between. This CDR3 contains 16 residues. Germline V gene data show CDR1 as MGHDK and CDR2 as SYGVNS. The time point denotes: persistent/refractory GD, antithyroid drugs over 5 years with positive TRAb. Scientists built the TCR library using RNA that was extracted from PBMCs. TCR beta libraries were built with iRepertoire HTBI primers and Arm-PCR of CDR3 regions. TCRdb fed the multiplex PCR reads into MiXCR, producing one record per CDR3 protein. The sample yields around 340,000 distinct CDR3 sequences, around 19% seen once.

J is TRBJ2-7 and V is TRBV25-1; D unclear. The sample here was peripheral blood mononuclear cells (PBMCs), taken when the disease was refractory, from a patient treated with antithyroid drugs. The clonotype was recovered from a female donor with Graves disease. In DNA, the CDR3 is TGTGCCAGCAGTGGTCCGGGTAGAGGCGACCCCTACGAGCAGTACTTC. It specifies CASSGPGRGDPYEQYF.